The following is a T cell receptor (beta chain) sequence with its context. Its antigen is still unknown. These data come from a study of persistence of HIV-infected CD4 T cells. Study background: Blood samples, up to roughly 200 mL, came from multiple time points, except two leukapheresis donors sampled once.

This was the immunoSEQ version 4 assay in survey mode. Sequencing used immunoSEQ multiplex PCR; TCRdb keeps in-frame clones, though not all of them. The profile shows under 55,000 clones, roughly nine tenths of them singletons. Cells were stimulated nonspecifically with anti-CD3/anti-CD28 magnetic beads. Responding CD4+ T cells were sorted by upregulation of both CD40 ligand and CD69. Germline V gene data show CDR1 as MGHDK and CDR2 as SYGVNS. The CDR3 has 14 residues. Between the trimmed V and J ends, which lost 4 bases and 4 bases, there was a span of 13 bases. The source is an adult woman with HIV who was CMV-seropositive. The sample here was CD4+ T cells sorted from PBMCs after roughly 18-hour stimulation, taken from a patient who received antiretroviral therapy. The rearrangement uses TRBV25-1 and TRBJ1-2; a weak D match, TRBD1 (5 bases). CDR3 residues: CASSAAGSGYGYTF. The CDR3 nucleotides read TGTGCCAGCAGTGCGGCAGGGTCTGGCTATGGCTACACCTTC.